This T cell receptor (beta chain) was found in a study of shared clonotypes between healthy human individuals. Clones were sequenced by immunoSEQ multiplex PCR, and TCRdb holds only the in-frame ones, with some missing. This sample has about 1 million clones, with about 75% found just once. The CDR3 sequence is 14 residues long. CDR1 MNHNY and CDR2 SVGAGI come from the germline V gene (reference sequence). V lost 4 bases and J 6 bases, leaving 16 bases between the germline ends. The source of this sequence is a man in his late teens or twenties in good health. The rearrangement links TRBV6-6 to TRBJ2-7; unclear D gene. Source material: memory CD4+ T cells sorted from blood. Stated subset: CD45RA-negative fraction. This CDR3 is CASSSLQSTAEQYF. CDR3 coding DNA: TGTGCCAGCAGTTCGCTCCAATCGACGGCCGAGCAGTACTTC.